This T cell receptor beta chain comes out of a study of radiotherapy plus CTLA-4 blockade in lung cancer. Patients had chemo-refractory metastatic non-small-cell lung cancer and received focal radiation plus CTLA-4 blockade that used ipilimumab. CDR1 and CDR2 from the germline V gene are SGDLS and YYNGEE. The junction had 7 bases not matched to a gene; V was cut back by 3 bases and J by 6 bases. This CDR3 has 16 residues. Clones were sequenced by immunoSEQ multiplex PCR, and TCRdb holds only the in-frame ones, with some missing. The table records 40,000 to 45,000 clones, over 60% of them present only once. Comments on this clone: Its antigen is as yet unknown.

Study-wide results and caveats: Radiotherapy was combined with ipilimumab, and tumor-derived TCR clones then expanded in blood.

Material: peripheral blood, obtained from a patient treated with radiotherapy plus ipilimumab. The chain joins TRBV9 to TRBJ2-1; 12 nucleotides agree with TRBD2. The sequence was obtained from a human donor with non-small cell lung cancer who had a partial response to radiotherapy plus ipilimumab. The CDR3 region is CASSEPSGRAPNEQFF. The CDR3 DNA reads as TGTGCCAGCAGCGAACCTAGCGGGAGGGCTCCCAATGAGCAGTTCTTC.